This TCR beta chain emerged from a study of shared clonotypes between healthy human individuals. Looking at the study overall: The composition of the donors was a couple of women and three men aged 18 to 49. Study-level results: Shared clonotypes: approximately 5.3% naive CD4, around 3.4% naive CD8, 2.3% memory CD4, over 0.3% memory CD8.

The assay was immunoSEQ multiplex PCR, and TCRdb's table has in-frame clones only and misses some. The profile shows about 2.4 million clones, roughly 93% of them singletons. Turning to this clone: What it binds is not known.

All donors were healthy HIV-negative adults lacking recent acute infections or vaccinations. CDR3 length equals 15 residues. Germline CDR1 and CDR2: MNHEY and SMNVEV (reference sequence). The junction had 9 bases not matched to a gene; V was cut back by 6 bases and J by 4 bases. The sequence was obtained from a man between 18 and 29 years old in good health. Some clones in this sample may be carry-over from other donors' samples. Sequencing was carried out using naive CD4+ T cells from PBMCs. Subset indicated: CD45RA+ positively selected. The rearrangement links TRBV27 to TRBJ1-3; 7 bases agree with TRBD1. This chain's CDR3 is CASRPQGVGGNTIYF. Here the CDR3 DNA reads TGTGCCAGCAGGCCCCAGGGGGTTGGGGGAAACACCATATATTTT.